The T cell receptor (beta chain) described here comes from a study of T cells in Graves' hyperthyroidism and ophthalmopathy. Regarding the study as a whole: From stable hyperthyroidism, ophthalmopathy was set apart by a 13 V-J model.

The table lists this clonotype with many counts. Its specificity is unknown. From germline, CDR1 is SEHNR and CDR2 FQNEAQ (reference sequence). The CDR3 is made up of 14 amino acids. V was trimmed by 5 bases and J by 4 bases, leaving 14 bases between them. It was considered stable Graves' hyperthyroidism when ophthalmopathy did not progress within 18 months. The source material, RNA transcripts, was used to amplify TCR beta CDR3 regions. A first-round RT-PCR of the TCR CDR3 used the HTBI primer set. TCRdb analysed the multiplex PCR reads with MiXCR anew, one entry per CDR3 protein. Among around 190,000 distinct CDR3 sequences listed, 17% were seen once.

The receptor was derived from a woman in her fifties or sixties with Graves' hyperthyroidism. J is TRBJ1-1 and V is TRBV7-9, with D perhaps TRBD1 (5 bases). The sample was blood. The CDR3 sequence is CASSEGFGSTEAFF. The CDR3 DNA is TGTGCCAGCAGCGAGGGGTTTGGGAGCACTGAAGCTTTCTTT. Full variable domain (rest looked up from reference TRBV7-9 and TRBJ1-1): DTGVSQNPRHKITKRGQNVTFRCDPISEHNRLYWYRQTLGQGPEFLTYFQNEAQLEKSRLLSDRFSAERPKGSFSTLEIQRTEQGDSAMYLCASSEGFGSTEAFFGQGTRLTVV.